A selection of T cell receptor beta chains follows, all from one sample in a study of OX40 agonist ivuxolimab in advanced cancers. Repertoires were generated with immunoSEQ multiplex PCR, while TCRdb's copy carries only in-frame clones and drops some. The sample gives 73,000 or so clones, roughly 86% of which show up once; around 0.7% is in the top ten. The starting material was CD4+ or CD8+ T cells sorted from blood, obtained in a trial of the OX40 agonist ivuxolimab. The receptors originated from an adult with an advanced solid tumor such as melanoma, head and neck, liver or kidney cancer. CDR3s include the opening cysteine and the closing phenylalanine or tryptophan. D genes are given only for firm matches. Size is omitted from some rows. Given values are once, few, many or a class for expanded clones.

>TRBJ1-1|NA|TRBV30|NA
CALDRSTNTEAFF
TGTGCCTTAGACAGGTCGACGAACACTGAAGCTTTCTTT
>TRBJ2-7|NA|TRBV6-5|TRBD1
CASSYLGTGHSYEQYF
TGTGCCAGCAGTTACTTAGGGACAGGACACTCCTACGAGCAGTACTTC
>TRBJ2-2|NA|TRBV2|TRBD2
CASSEVGLANTGELFF
TGTGCCAGCAGTGAAGTGGGACTAGCGAACACCGGGGAGCTGTTTTTT
>TRBJ2-7|NA|TRBV7-6|TRBD2
CASSRLAGLYEQYF
TGTGCCAGCAGCCGACTAGCGGGGCTCTACGAGCAGTACTTC
>TRBJ2-5|NA|TRBV28|NA
CASSLYRSRETQYF
TGTGCCAGCAGTTTATACAGGAGCCGAGAGACCCAGTACTTC
>TRBJ1-5|NA|TRBV7-2|TRBD1
CASSLDGDRASNQPQHF
TGTGCCAGCAGCTTAGACGGGGACAGGGCTAGCAATCAGCCCCAGCATTTT
>TRBJ2-7|medium-sized|TRBV7-2|TRBD1
CASSSRTGQGYEQYF
TGTGCCAGCAGCTCCAGAACCGGACAGGGCTACGAGCAGTACTTC
>TRBJ2-7|once|TRBV28|NA
CASSLGQYEQYF
TGTGCCAGCAGTTTAGGACAGTACGAGCAGTACTTC
>TRBJ2-1|NA|TRBV5-4|NA
CASSQEDYNYNEQFF
TGCGCCAGCAGCCAAGAGGACTATAACTACAATGAGCAGTTCTTC
>TRBJ1-2|NA|TRBV6-6|NA
CASSNQYGYTF
TGTGCCAGCAGTAACCAGTATGGCTACACCTTC
>TRBJ1-2|NA|TRBV5-1|NA
CASSLGQELYGYTF
TGCGCCAGCAGCTTGGGTCAGGAGCTCTATGGCTACACCTTC
>TRBJ1-2|NA|TRBV14|TRBD1
CASTRTGANYGYTF
TGTGCCAGCACCAGGACAGGAGCTAACTATGGCTACACCTTC
>TRBJ2-7|NA|TRBV30|TRBD1
CAWSVVGTGGSEQYF
TGTGCCTGGAGTGTAGTAGGGACAGGGGGGTCCGAGCAGTACTTC
>TRBJ1-1|NA|TRBV20-1|NA
CSEGGPAEAFF
TGCAGTGAGGGGGGGCCCGCTGAAGCTTTCTTT
>TRBJ1-5|NA|TRBV6-6|TRBD1
CASTDDRGDQPQHF
TGTGCCAGCACGGATGACAGGGGGGATCAGCCCCAGCATTTT
>TRBJ1-5|NA|TRBV2|TRBD1
CASTRGDSSNQPQHF
TGTGCCAGCACTCGTGGGGACAGTAGCAATCAGCCCCAGCATTTT
>TRBJ1-6|NA|TRBV4-2|NA
CASSQDTGKNSPLHF
TGTGCCAGCAGCCAAGATACAGGGAAGAATTCACCCCTCCACTTT
>TRBJ2-7|NA|TRBV6-1|NA
CASSEERGKIYEQYF
TGTGCCAGCAGTGAAGAAAGGGGTAAGATCTACGAGCAGTACTTC
>TRBJ1-1|NA|TRBV7-3|NA
CASSYGTQNTEAFF
TGTGCCAGCAGCTACGGGACCCAGAACACTGAAGCTTTCTTT
>TRBJ1-5|NA|TRBV2|NA
CASRDTGSPQHF
TGTGCCAGCAGGGATACAGGGAGTCCCCAGCATTTT
>TRBJ1-5|few|TRBV30|NA
CAWEQGGEPQHF
TGTGCCTGGGAACAAGGGGGAGAGCCCCAGCATTTT
>TRBJ1-5|NA|TRBV9|TRBD1
CASSVRGLGPQHF
TGTGCCAGCAGCGTGAGGGGGCTGGGGCCCCAGCATTTT
>TRBJ2-5|few|TRBV5-4|NA
CASSLDPRELETQYF
TGTGCCAGCAGCTTGGATCCCAGGGAATTGGAGACCCAGTACTTC
>TRBJ1-1|NA|TRBV7-9|NA
CASSSHGLKNTEAFF
TGTGCCAGCAGCTCCCACGGCCTTAAAAACACTGAAGCTTTCTTT
>TRBJ2-7|NA|TRBV6-6|TRBD2
CASTTGLAGAYEQYF
TGTGCCAGCACCACCGGACTAGCGGGGGCCTACGAGCAGTACTTC
>TRBJ2-5|NA|TRBV4-1|NA
CASSQGLGGLETQYF
TGCGCCAGCAGCCAAGGCCTTGGGGGCCTAGAGACCCAGTACTTC
>TRBJ2-3|few|TRBV2|TRBD2
CASSAGGEGTDTQYF
TGTGCCAGCAGCGCGGGGGGGGAAGGCACAGATACGCAGTATTTT
>TRBJ1-4|NA|TRBV30|TRBD1
CAWRRQGFTNEKLFF
TGTGCCTGGAGACGACAGGGCTTCACTAATGAAAAACTGTTTTTT
>TRBJ1-1|NA|TRBV5-8|TRBD1
CASSFRGMNTEAFF
TGTGCCAGCAGCTTCAGGGGGATGAACACTGAAGCTTTCTTT
>TRBJ2-2|few|TRBV6-1|TRBD1
CASSETGTGRTGELFF
TGTGCCAGCAGTGAGACCGGGACAGGGAGAACCGGGGAGCTGTTTTTT
>TRBJ2-2|NA|TRBV19|TRBD1
CASSIDNRGQASGELFF
TGTGCCAGTAGTATAGATAACAGGGGCCAGGCATCCGGGGAGCTGTTTTTT
>TRBJ1-2|NA|TRBV27|NA
CASSLLGRENGYTF
TGTGCCAGCAGTTTACTGGGGAGGGAGAATGGCTACACCTTC
>TRBJ1-5|few|TRBV18|NA
CASSPPGQGPHSNQPQHF
TGTGCCAGCTCACCACCGGGTCAGGGGCCCCATAGCAATCAGCCCCAGCATTTT
>TRBJ2-7|NA|TRBV6-1|NA
CASSEGGGPYEQYF
TGTGCCAGCAGTGAAGGAGGAGGGCCCTACGAGCAGTACTTC
>TRBJ2-1|few|TRBV28|NA
CASSLPSGSNNEQFF
TGTGCCAGCAGTTTGCCCAGCGGATCAAACAATGAGCAGTTCTTC
>TRBJ1-4|NA|TRBV9|NA
CASSIRDWTNEKLFF
TGTGCCAGCAGCATTCGGGATTGGACTAATGAAAAACTGTTTTTT
>TRBJ2-2|NA|TRBV19|NA
CASPGPRRSGELFF
TGTGCCAGTCCAGGGCCCCGGAGGTCGGGGGAGCTGTTTTTT
>TRBJ2-2|NA|TRBV15|TRBD2
CATGGGAVTAGELFF
TGTGCCACCGGCGGGGGGGCCGTGACTGCCGGGGAGCTGTTTTTT
>TRBJ2-5|NA|TRBV6-5|NA
CASSWNREETQYF
TGTGCCAGCAGTTGGAACAGGGAAGAGACCCAGTACTTC
>TRBJ2-7|NA|TRBV6-5|NA
CASSSLSYEQYF
TGTGCCAGCAGTTCCCTCTCCTACGAGCAGTACTTC
>TRBJ1-2|NA|TRBV19|TRBD1
CASKEGAISTSANYGYTF
TGTGCCAGTAAGGAGGGGGCGATATCAACGTCAGCTAACTATGGCTACACCTTC
>TRBJ2-5|NA|TRBV19|TRBD1
CASSPDRGRETQYF
TGTGCCAGTAGTCCAGACAGGGGGCGGGAGACCCAGTACTTC
>TRBJ1-2|NA|TRBV5-4|NA
CASSSSAGDFYGYTF
TGTGCCAGCAGCTCCTCGGCAGGGGATTTCTATGGCTACACCTTC
>TRBJ2-3|NA|TRBV29-1|NA
CSVGAGDTQYF
TGCAGCGTCGGGGCGGGAGATACGCAGTATTTT
>TRBJ2-1|NA|TRBV29-1|NA
CSVGRDNSYNEQFF
TGCAGCGTGGGCCGGGACAACTCCTACAATGAGCAGTTCTTC
>TRBJ2-7|few|TRBV6-5|NA
CASSYKDRGPYEQYF
TGTGCCAGCAGTTACAAGGACAGAGGGCCCTACGAGCAGTACTTC
>TRBJ1-1|NA|TRBV5-1|NA
CASSSQGMNTEAFF
TGCGCCAGCAGCTCTCAGGGGATGAACACTGAAGCTTTCTTT
>TRBJ2-7|NA|TRBV25-1|TRBD2
CASSDIGGSWHEQYF
TGTGCCAGCAGTGACATCGGCGGGAGTTGGCACGAGCAGTACTTC